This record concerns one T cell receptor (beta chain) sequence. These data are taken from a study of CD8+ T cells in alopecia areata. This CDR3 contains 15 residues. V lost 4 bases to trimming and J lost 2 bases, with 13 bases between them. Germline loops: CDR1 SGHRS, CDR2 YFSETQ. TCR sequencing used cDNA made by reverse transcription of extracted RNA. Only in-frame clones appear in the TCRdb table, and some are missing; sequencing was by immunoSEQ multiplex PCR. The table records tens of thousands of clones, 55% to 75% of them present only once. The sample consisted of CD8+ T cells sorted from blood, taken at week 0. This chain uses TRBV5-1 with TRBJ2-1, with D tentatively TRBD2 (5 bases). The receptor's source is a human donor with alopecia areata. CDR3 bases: TGCGCCAGCAGCACCGTTTCCGGGACCTACAATGAGCAGTTCTTC. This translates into CASSTVSGTYNEQFF.